Presented here are 9 T cell receptor beta chains from one specimen sequenced in a study of T cell responses to AZD1222 COVID-19 vaccine. Assay used: immunoSEQ multiplex PCR; TCRdb lists only in-frame clones, some missing. The sample carries about 150,000 clones, about nine tenths recorded once. The sample consisted of peripheral blood, taken 28 days after the second AZD1222 dose. These receptors were obtained from an adult who received the AZD1222 COVID-19 vaccine.

The chain recombines TRBV19 with TRBJ1-6, with D hard to call. Germline V lookup: CDR1 LNHDA, CDR2 SQIVND (reference sequence). The CDR3 is 14 residues long. The V end lost 4 bases, the J end lost 7 bases, and 11 bases lay between the germline ends. The CDR3 DNA is TGTGCCAGTAGTACGGACGGGATGAATTCACCCCTCCACTTT. Its protein product is CASSTDGMNSPLHF. Variable domain in full (rest from reference TRBV19 and TRBJ1-6): DGGITQSPKYLFRKEGQNVTLSCEQNLNHDAMYWYRQDPGQGLRLIYYSQIVNDFQKGDIAEGYSVSREKKESFPLTVTSAQKNPTAFYLCASSTDGMNSPLHFGNGTRLTVT.

The chain is built from TRBV11-2 and TRBJ2-2; D remains unclear. The germline gives CDR1 SGHAT, CDR2 FQNNGV. The CDR3 runs to 15 residues. Between the trimmed V and J ends, which lost 8 bases and 2 bases, there was a span of 15 bases. CDR3 loop: CASRHGGKNTGELFF. The CDR3 DNA reads as TGTGCCAGCCGTCACGGTGGAAAAAACACCGGGGAGCTGTTTTTT. The full variable domain, completed using reference TRBV11-2 and TRBJ2-2, is EAGVAQSPRYKIIEKRQSVAFWCNPISGHATLYWYQQILGQGPKLLIQFQNNGVVDDSQLPKDRFSAERLKGVDSTLKIQPAKLEDSAVYLCASRHGGKNTGELFFGEGSRLTVL.

The V gene is TRBV14, the J gene TRBJ2-3, with 8 positions matching TRBD2. Trimming removed 2 bases from V and 4 bases from J; junction bases left unmatched: 17. CDR1 is SGHDN, CDR2 FVKESK, per germline. The length of the CDR3 is 19 residues. The CDR3 is CASSQPPPGLAELPDTQYF. DNA for the CDR3: TGTGCCAGCAGCCAACCCCCGCCAGGACTAGCAGAACTCCCAGATACGCAGTATTTT.

V and J are TRBV12-3 or TRBV12-4 and TRBJ2-1; D is ambiguous. This CDR3 is built from 10 residues. V dropped 10 bases and J dropped 4 bases, with 5 bases sitting between them. This CDR3 reads CATYYNEQFF. The CDR3 DNA reads as TGTGCCACATATTACAATGAGCAGTTCTTC.

The rearrangement uses TRBV9 and TRBJ2-3; D not resolved. The CDR3 has 16 amino acids. V lost 4 bases and J 3 bases, leaving 18 bases between the germline ends. Germline CDR1 reads SGDLS; CDR2 reads YYNGEE. CDR3 loop: CASSPRSDVGTDTQYF. The CDR3 DNA reads as TGTGCCAGCAGCCCGCGGTCAGATGTAGGTACAGATACGCAGTATTTT.

V gene TRBV12-3 or TRBV12-4 combines with J gene TRBJ1-6, with D uncertain. Trimming shortened V by 5 bases and J by 4 bases, and 6 bases separated the two germline ends. The CDR3 length is 13 residues. This chain's CDR3 is CASSLNYNSPLHF. CDR3 bases: TGTGCCAGCAGTCTTAATTATAATTCACCCCTCCACTTT.

This clone showed up just once. The gene calls are TRBV7-9 and TRBJ2-2; no reliable D call. Germline CDR1 and CDR2: SEHNR and FQNEAQ (reference sequence). The CDR3 is 15 residues long. V dropped 1 base and J dropped 5 bases, with 11 bases sitting between them. The CDR3 region is CASSLGSGRTGELFF. The CDR3, as DNA: TGTGCCAGCAGCTTAGGTTCTGGGCGGACCGGGGAGCTGTTTTTT.

The chain has TRBV12-3 or TRBV12-4 and TRBJ1-5; D is ambiguous. This CDR3 region has 13 residues. V lost 6 bases to trimming and J lost 0 bases, with 6 bases between them. The CDR3 protein is CASSPNSNQPQHF. CDR3 coding DNA: TGTGCCAGCAGCCCGAATAGCAATCAGCCCCAGCATTTT.

The V call is TRBV6-6, the J call TRBJ2-1; D not resolved. The CDR3 runs 16 residues. Per germline, CDR1 MNHNY and CDR2 SVGAGI (reference sequence). V was clipped by 0 bases and J by 5 bases, with 14 bases between them. CDR3 loop: CASSYSTTNADNEQFF. The CDR3 coding sequence is TGTGCCAGCAGTTACTCCACGACAAACGCGGACAATGAGCAGTTCTTC.